Listed below are T cell receptor beta chains from one sample, sequenced in a study of radiotherapy plus CTLA-4 blockade in lung cancer. TCRdb's copy holds only in-frame clones and misses some; the assay was immunoSEQ multiplex PCR. Of tens of thousands of clones listed, about 85% are singletons. Sequenced material: peripheral blood, taken from a patient treated with radiotherapy plus ipilimumab. The receptors stem from a human donor with non-small cell lung cancer who had a complete response to radiotherapy plus ipilimumab. Both conserved end residues are part of each CDR3. Fields, in order: J gene, V gene, CDR3 length, CDR3 protein.

>TRBJ2-5|TRBV29-1|10
CSVDQETQYF
>TRBJ2-3|TRBV30|17
CAWSALPRLAGVGTQYF
>TRBJ2-5|TRBV27|14
CASSLNGGQETQYF
>TRBJ2-1|TRBV18|14
CASSPGTGAGEQFF
>TRBJ1-1|TRBV7-9|13
CASKRVEGTEAFF
>TRBJ2-7|TRBV30|13
CAWSEWGAYEQYF
>TRBJ1-1|TRBV18|15
CASSPAAEMNTEAFF
>TRBJ1-3|TRBV4-1|15
CASTDSDFSGNTIYF
>TRBJ1-3|TRBV4-3|16
CASTPSQGYSGNTIYF
>TRBJ1-2|TRBV7-9|13
CASSLGGGYGYTF
>TRBJ1-2|TRBV5-6|14
CASSLEPGPYGYTF
>TRBJ1-6|TRBV27|14
CASSYRQGGSPLHF
>TRBJ2-4|TRBV15|15
CATSREQGTKNIQYF
>TRBJ2-7|TRBV5-4|15
CASSLGTSSSYEQYF
>TRBJ1-2|TRBV28|16
CASSPLDRGPKRGYTF
>TRBJ1-2|TRBV12-2|18
CASRPYRDRGRLGYGYTF
>TRBJ1-5|TRBV7-2|15
CASSLRTGGVQPQHF
>TRBJ1-2|TRBV7-2|13
CASSSTGNYGYTF
>TRBJ1-2|TRBV6-6|14
CASIPRGQGNGYTF
>TRBJ1-2|TRBV7-2|15
CASSLGAGGGYGYTF
>TRBJ1-1|TRBV19|13
CASSDRGLSEAFF
>TRBJ1-5|TRBV10-3|13
CASSRDRDQPQHF
>TRBJ1-1|TRBV29-1|12
CSVAGLNTEAFF
>TRBJ2-3|TRBV9|18
CASSVDVVWAGGTDTQYF
>TRBJ2-1|TRBV9|14
CASSSPSGYNEQFF
>TRBJ1-1|TRBV28|12
CASSFQGTEAFF
>TRBJ2-7|TRBV7-9|16
CASSLVSGTDSYEQYF
>TRBJ2-3|TRBV19|13
CAIEDYESDTQYF
>TRBJ2-7|TRBV5-6|15
CASNLDSGQGYEQYF
>TRBJ2-1|TRBV18|14
CASLPGQTFNEQFF
>TRBJ1-2|TRBV30|14
CAWSDLQGKRGYTF
>TRBJ1-1|TRBV18|15
CASSPRGDNLGAAFF
>TRBJ1-2|TRBV7-9|13
CASSFATVNGYTF
>TRBJ1-1|TRBV7-7|15
CASSPAGGLGTEAFF
>TRBJ2-1|TRBV27|13
CATHDDRADEQFF
>TRBJ1-3|TRBV6-1|13
CASLAVSGNTIYF
>TRBJ1-5|TRBV4-1|17
CASSQDWGTASNQPQHF
>TRBJ2-7|TRBV7-2|14
CASSPGGSIYEQYF
>TRBJ2-5|TRBV11-3|16
CASSPGLSGGAETQYF
>TRBJ2-1|TRBV19|11
CASTLGGEQFF
>TRBJ2-2|TRBV7-2|15
CASSGTSLGPGELFF
>TRBJ2-3|TRBV5-6|15
CASSFRGWSTDTQYF
>TRBJ2-1|TRBV2|15
CASSGLAGGTNEQFF
>TRBJ2-3|TRBV6-5|14
CASRAGGAGDTQYF
>TRBJ2-1|TRBV2|13
CASSAMTELKQFF
>TRBJ1-4|TRBV6-5|15
CASRAATGEDEKLFF
>TRBJ2-3|TRBV5-1|14
CASLDSASTDTQYF
>TRBJ2-7|TRBV7-6|13
CASSWGQGDEQYF
>TRBJ2-2|TRBV27|16
CASSRGTGRGTGELFF
>TRBJ2-5|TRBV27|13
CASSREAQETQYF
>TRBJ2-1|TRBV5-1|16
CASSPEPKSSYNEQFF
>TRBJ1-2|TRBV7-2|15
CASSGGAGSNYGYTF
>TRBJ2-1|TRBV10-1|15
CATAQGSTSYNEQFF
>TRBJ1-4|TRBV25-1|14
CASSDKETGEKLFF
>TRBJ2-1|TRBV19|15
CASSSPGQVWGEQFF